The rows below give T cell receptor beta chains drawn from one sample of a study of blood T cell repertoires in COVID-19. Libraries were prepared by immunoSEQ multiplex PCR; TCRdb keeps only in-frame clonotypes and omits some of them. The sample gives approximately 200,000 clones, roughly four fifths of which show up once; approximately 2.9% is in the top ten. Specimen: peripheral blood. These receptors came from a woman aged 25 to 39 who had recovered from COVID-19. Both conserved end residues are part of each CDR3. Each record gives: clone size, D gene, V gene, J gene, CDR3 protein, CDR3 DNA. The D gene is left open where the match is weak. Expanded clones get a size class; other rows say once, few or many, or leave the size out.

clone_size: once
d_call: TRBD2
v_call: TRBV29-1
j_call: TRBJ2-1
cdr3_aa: CSAILRLAGYNNEQFF
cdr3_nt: TGCAGCGCCATATTAAGACTAGCGGGATATAACAATGAGCAGTTCTTC

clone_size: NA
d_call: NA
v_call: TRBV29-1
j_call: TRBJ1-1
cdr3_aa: CSVEREGNTEAFF
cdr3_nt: TGCAGCGTTGAACGGGAGGGGAACACTGAAGCTTTCTTT

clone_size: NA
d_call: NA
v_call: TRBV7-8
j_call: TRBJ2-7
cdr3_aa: CASSPGTGRPYEQYF
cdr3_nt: TGTGCCAGCAGCCCGGGAACAGGGCGTCCCTACGAGCAGTACTTC

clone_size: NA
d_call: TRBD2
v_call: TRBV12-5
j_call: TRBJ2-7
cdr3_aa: CASGLALAGRNEQYF
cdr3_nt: TGTGCTAGTGGTTTGGCCTTAGCGGGGAGGAACGAGCAGTACTTC

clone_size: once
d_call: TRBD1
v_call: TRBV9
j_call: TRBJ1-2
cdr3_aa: CASSVGPRDSNYGYTF
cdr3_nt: TGTGCCAGCAGCGTAGGCCCCCGGGACAGCAACTATGGCTACACCTTC

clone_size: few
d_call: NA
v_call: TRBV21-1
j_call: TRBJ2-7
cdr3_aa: CASSIYPREPYEQYF
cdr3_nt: TGTGCCAGCAGCATATACCCAAGGGAGCCCTACGAGCAGTACTTC

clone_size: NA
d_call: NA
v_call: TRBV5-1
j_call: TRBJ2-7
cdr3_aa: CASSLAGPRVNEQYF
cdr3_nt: TGCGCCAGCAGCTTGGCAGGGCCTAGGGTAAACGAGCAGTACTTC

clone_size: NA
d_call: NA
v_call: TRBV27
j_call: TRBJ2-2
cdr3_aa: CASSYGIDTGELFF
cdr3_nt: TGTGCCAGCAGTTATGGCATCGACACCGGGGAGCTGTTTTTT

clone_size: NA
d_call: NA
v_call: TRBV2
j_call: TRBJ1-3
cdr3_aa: CASSEGEGPNTIYF
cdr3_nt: TGTGCCAGCAGTGAAGGGGAGGGACCAAACACCATATATTTT

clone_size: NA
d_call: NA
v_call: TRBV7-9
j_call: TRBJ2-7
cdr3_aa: CASRGGPYEQYF
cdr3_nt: TGTGCCAGCAGGGGCGGGCCCTACGAGCAGTACTTC

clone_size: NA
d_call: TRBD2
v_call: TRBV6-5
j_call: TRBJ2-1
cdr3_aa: CASSYIKTSGYNEQFF
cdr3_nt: TGTGCCAGCAGTTACATCAAGACTAGCGGCTACAATGAGCAGTTCTTC

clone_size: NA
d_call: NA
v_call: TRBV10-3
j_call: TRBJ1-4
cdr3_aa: CAARSGGQREKLFF
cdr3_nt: TGTGCCGCCAGATCCGGGGGTCAAAGGGAAAAACTGTTTTTT

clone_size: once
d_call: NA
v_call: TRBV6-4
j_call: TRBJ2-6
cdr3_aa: CASSDGGHSGANVLTF
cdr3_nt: TGTGCCAGCAGCGATGGCGGACACTCTGGGGCCAACGTCCTGACTTTC

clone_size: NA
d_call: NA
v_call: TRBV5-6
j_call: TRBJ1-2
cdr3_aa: CASSLYSSNYGYTF
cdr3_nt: TGTGCCAGCAGCTTGTACAGTTCTAACTATGGCTACACCTTC

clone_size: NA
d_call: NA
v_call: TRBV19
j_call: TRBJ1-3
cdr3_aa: CASSSGAHGNTIYF
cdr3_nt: TGTGCCAGTAGTAGCGGGGCTCATGGAAACACCATATATTTT

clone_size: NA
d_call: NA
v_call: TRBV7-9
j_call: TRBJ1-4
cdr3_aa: CASSPNQGIEKLFF
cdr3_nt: TGTGCCAGCAGCCCAAACCAGGGTATTGAAAAACTGTTTTTT

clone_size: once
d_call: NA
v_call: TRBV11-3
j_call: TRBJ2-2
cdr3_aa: CASSLAPPGELFF
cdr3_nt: TGTGCCAGCAGCTTAGCCCCTCCCGGGGAGCTGTTTTTT